The T cell receptor (beta chain) described here comes from a study of early T cells in non-severe SARS-CoV-2 infection. For the study at large: Sequenced bulk RNA came from whole blood that was unsorted, and chains were unpaired.

cDNA molecules, individually, were tagged with unique molecular identifiers. TCRdb re-called the 5' RACE reads with MiXCR, one entry per CDR3 protein. Of about 58,000 distinct CDR3 sequences listed, about an eighth were seen once; the top ten hold over 3%. This clonotype is classed as medium-sized. Its specificity is not known. Notes on the study in general: The matching step, a VDJdb search, favored anti-spike CD8 responses and missed private and CD4 specificities.

The sequence was obtained from an adult who was a healthcare worker with PCR-confirmed SARS-CoV-2 infection or an uninfected control (not recorded which). Sequencing was done on a sample of whole blood.

CDR3 loop: CASSEAPRSSTDTQYF. DNA of the CDR3: TGTGCCAGCAGTGAAGCTCCGCGTTCTAGCACAGATACGCAGTATTTT. V gene TRBV6-1 combines with J gene TRBJ2-3; no reliable D call. V lost 0 bases and J lost 0, with 10 bases in between. This CDR3 is built from 16 residues. The germline CDR1 and CDR2 sequences are MNHNS and SASEGT.